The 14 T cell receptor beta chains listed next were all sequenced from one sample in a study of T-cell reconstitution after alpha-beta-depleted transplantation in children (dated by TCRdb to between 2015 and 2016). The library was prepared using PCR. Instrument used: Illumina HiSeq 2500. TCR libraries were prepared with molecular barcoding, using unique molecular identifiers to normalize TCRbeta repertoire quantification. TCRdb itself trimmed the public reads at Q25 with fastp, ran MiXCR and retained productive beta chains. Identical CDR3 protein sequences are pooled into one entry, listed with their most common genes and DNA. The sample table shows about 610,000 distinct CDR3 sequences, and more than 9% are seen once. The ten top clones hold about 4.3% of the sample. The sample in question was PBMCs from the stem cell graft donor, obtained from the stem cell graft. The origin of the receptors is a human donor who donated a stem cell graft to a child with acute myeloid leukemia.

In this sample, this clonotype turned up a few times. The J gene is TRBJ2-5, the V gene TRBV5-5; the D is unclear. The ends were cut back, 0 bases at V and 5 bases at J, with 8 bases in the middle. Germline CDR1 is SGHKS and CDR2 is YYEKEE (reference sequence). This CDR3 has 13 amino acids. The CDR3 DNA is TGTGCCAGCAGCTTGGCCCTTTACGAGACCCAGTACTTC. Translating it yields CASSLALYETQYF.

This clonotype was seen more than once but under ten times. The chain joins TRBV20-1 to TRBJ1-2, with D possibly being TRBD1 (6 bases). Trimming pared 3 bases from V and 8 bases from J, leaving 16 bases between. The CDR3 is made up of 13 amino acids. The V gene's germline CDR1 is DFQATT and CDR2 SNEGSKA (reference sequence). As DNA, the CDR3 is TGCAGTGCTAGGACACAGGGAACAGCGGGCTACACCTTC. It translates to CSARTQGTAGYTF.

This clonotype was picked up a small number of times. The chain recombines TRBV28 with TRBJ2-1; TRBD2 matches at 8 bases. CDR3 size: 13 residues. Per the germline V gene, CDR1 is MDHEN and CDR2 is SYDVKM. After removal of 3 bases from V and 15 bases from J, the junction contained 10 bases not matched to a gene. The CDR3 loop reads CASSLLRGTRGFF. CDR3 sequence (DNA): TGTGCCAGCAGTTTGCTCCGGGGGACTAGGGGGTTCTTC.

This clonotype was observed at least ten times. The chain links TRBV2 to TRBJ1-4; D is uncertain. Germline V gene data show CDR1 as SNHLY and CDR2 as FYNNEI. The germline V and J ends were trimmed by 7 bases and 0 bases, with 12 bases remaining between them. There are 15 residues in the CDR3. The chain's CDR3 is CASISRTATNEKLFF. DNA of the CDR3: TGTGCCAGCATTTCGAGGACCGCAACTAATGAAAAACTGTTTTTT. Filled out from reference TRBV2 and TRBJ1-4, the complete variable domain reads EPEVTQTPSHQVTQMGQEVILRCVPISNHLYFYWYRQILGQKVEFLVSFYNNEISEKSEIFDDQFSVERPDGSNFTLKIRSTKLEDSAMYFCASISRTATNEKLFFGSGTQLSVL.

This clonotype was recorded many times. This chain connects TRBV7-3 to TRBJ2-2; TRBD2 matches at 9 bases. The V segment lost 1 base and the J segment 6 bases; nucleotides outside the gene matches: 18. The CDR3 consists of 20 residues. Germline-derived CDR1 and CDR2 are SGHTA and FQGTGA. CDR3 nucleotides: TGTGCCAGCAGCTTAAATCGTGGGCAGCGGACTAGCGAGTCGGCCGGGGAGCTGTTTTTT. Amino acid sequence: CASSLNRGQRTSESAGELFF.

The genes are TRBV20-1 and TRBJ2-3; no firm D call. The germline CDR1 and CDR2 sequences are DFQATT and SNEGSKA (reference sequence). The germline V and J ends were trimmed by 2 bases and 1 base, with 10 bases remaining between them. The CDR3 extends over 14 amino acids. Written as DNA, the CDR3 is TGCAGTGCTAGAAGACCTCCACGCACAGATACGCAGTATTTT. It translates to CSARRPPRTDTQYF.

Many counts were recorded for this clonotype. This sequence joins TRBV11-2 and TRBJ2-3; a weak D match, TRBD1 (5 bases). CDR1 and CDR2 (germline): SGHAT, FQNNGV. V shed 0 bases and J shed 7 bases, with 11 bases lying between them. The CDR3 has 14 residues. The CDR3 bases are TGTGCCAGCAGCTTAGATCTGCCAGGGAATACGCAGTATTTT. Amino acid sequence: CASSLDLPGNTQYF.

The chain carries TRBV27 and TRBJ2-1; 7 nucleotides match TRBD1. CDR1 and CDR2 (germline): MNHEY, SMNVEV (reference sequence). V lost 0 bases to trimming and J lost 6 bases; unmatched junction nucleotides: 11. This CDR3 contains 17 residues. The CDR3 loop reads CASSLSVWTGIINEQFF. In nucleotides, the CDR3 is TGTGCCAGCAGTTTATCGGTATGGACAGGAATAATCAATGAGCAGTTCTTC.

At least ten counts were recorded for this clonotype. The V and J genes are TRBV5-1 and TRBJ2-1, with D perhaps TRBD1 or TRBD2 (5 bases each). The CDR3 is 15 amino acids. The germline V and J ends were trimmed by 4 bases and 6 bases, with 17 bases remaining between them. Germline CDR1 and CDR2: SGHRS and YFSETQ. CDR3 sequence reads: CASSPGTHKSNEQFF. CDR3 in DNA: TGCGCCAGCAGCCCGGGGACCCATAAGTCCAATGAGCAGTTCTTC.

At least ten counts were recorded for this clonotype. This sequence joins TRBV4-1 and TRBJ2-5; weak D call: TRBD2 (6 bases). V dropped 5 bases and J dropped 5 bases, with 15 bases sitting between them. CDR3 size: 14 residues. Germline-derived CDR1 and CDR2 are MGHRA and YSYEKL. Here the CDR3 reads CASSSDYPEETQYF. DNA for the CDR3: TGCGCCAGCAGCTCGGACTATCCGGAGGAGACCCAGTACTTC.

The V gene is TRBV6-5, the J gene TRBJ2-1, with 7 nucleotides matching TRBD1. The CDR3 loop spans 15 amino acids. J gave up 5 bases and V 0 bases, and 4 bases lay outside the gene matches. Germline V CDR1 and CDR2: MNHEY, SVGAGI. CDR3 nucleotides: TGTGCCAGCAGTTACTCGGGACAGTCCAACAATGAGCAGTTCTTC. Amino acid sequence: CASSYSGQSNNEQFF.

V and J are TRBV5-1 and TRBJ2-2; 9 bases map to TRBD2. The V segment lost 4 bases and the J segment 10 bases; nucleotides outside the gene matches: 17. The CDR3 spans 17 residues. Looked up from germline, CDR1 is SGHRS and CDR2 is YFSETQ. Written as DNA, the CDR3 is TGCGCCAGCAGCGTGGATGCGAGCGGGAGGCGATTGGTGGAGCTGTTTTTT. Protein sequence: CASSVDASGRRLVELFF.

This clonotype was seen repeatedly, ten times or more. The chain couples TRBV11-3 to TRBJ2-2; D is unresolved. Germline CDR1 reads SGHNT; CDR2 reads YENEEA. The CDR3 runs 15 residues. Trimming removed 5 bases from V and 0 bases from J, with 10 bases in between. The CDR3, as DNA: TGTGCCAGCAGCCCCCTAGGCGCGAACACCGGGGAGCTGTTTTTT. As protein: CASSPLGANTGELFF.

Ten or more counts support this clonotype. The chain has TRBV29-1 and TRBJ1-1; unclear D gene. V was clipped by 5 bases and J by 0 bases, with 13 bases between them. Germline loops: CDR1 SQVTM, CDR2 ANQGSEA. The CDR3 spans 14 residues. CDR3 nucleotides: TGCAGCGTTCAGGTCAGCCCTATGAACACTGAAGCTTTCTTT. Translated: CSVQVSPMNTEAFF.